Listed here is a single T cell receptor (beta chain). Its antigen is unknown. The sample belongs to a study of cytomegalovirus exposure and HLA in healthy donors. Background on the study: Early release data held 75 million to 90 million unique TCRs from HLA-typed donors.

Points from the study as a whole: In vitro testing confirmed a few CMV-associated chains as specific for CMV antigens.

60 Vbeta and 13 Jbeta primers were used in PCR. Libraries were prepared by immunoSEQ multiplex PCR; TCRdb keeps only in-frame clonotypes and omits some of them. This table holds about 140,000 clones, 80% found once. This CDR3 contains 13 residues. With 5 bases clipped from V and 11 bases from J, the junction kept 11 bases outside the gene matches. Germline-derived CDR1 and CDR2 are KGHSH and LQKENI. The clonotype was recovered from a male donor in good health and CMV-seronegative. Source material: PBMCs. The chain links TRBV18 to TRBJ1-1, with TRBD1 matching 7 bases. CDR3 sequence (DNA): TGTGCCAGCTCAGGGGACAGCCAACTCGTGGCTTTCTTT. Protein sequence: CASSGDSQLVAFF.